The sequence of this T cell receptor (beta chain) was determined in a study of cytomegalovirus exposure and HLA in healthy donors. Likely unrecorded immune exposures existed in these nominally healthy donors. Primers included in the PCR were 60 Vbeta and 13 Jbeta primers. TCRdb's copy holds only in-frame clones and misses some; the assay was immunoSEQ multiplex PCR. This sample has about 100,000 clones, with about 75% found just once. This CDR3 contains 13 residues. Trimming cost V 7 bases and J 8 bases, with 15 bases left between them. Germline V gives CDR1 LNHDA, CDR2 SQIVND (reference sequence). Sequences were obtained from PBMCs. This rearrangement joins TRBV19 to TRBJ2-4; D is possibly TRBD2 (6 bases). This clonotype was obtained from a woman aged 18 to 35 in good health and CMV-seropositive. The DNA for the CDR3 is TGTGCCAGTACCCCCTCGGGGGATTACATTCAGTACTTC. The encoded protein is CASTPSGDYIQYF.